Sequencing of this TCR beta chain was carried out in a study of control samples from healthy donors and cancer patients (TCRdb year 2020). Comment on this clone: Its target antigen remains unknown. Nothing much larger sits one base from this clone, and base qualities are not available.

The V and J ends are trimmed by 5 bases and 4 bases, leaving 11 bases between them. The CDR3 runs 13 residues from the cysteine to the phenylalanine. The read is trimmed to its CDR3 DNA, 39 bases read in frame from base 1. The germline V gene provides CDR1 SGHAT and CDR2 FQNNGV. Library preparation employed the immunoSEQ multiplex PCR assay. This is the immuneACCESS table as TCRdb keeps it, with only in-frame sequences that have V and J called. A part of the clones is gone; compared with another copy, unresolved V genes explain less than half, and the rest is unexplained. The sample table lists around 110,000 clones, 88% of them with a count of one. Clones ranked in the top ten supply about 2.1% of the sample.

The chain uses TRBV11-2 and TRBJ1-1; no confident D gene assignment can be made. This clonotype was obtained from a woman in her sixties or seventies in good health. Sequenced input: blood. CDR3 reads: CASSPSRATEAFF. At the DNA level, the sequence is TGTGCCAGCAGCCCCAGTAGGGCCACTGAAGCTTTCTTT. Extended through the reference TRBV11-2 and TRBJ1-1 proteins, this CDR3 yields the full variable domain: EAGVAQSPRYKIIEKRQSVAFWCNPISGHATLYWYQQILGQGPKLLIQFQNNGVVDDSQLPKDRFSAERLKGVDSTLKIQPAKLEDSAVYLCASSPSRATEAFFGQGTRLTVV.